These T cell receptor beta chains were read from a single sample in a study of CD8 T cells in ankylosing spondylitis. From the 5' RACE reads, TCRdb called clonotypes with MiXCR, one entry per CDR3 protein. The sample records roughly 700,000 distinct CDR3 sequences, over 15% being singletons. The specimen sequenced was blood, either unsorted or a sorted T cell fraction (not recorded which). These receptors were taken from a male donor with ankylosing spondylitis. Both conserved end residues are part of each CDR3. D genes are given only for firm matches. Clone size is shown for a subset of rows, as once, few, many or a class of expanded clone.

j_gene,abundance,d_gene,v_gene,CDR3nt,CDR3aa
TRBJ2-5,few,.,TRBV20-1,TGCAGTGCTATGGAGGGAAAAGAGACCCAGTACTTC,CSAMEGKETQYF
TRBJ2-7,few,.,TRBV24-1,TGTGCCACCAGTGATTCCGGGACCACCCAGCCGAAGCAGTACTTC,CATSDSGTTQPKQYF
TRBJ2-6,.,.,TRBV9,TGTGCCAGCAGCGGGGACGGCGCTTCTGGGGCCAACGTCCTGACTTTC,CASSGDGASGANVLTF
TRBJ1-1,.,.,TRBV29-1,TGCAGCGCCCTAGGACAGCCGAACACTGAAGCTTTCTTT,CSALGQPNTEAFF
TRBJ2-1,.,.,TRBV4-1,TGCGCCAGCAGCCAAGAGGTAGGGTCTCCGGGGGATGAGCAGTTCTTC,CASSQEVGSPGDEQFF
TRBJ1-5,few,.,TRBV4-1,TGCGCCAGCAGCCAAGGACTGTACAATCAGCCCCAGCATTTT,CASSQGLYNQPQHF
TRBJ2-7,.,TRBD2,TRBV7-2,TGTGCCAGCAGCTTCGTTGGCGGGAGTGGGTACGAGCAGTACTTC,CASSFVGGSGYEQYF
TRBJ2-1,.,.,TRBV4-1,TGCGCCAGCAGCCAAGTGGATGGCGGTGAGCAGTTCTTC,CASSQVDGGEQFF
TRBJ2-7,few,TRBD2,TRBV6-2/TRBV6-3,TGTGCCAGCACCCACCACCGCTCAGGAAGACTAGCGGGAGCCGGCGAGCAGTACTTC,CASTHHRSGRLAGAGEQYF
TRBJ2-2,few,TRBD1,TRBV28,TGTGCCAGCAGGACAGGGGGCGCGGGCACCGGGGAGCTGTTTTTT,CASRTGGAGTGELFF
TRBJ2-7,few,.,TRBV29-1,TGCAGCGTTGAACAGGAGTACGGGCAGTACTTC,CSVEQEYGQYF
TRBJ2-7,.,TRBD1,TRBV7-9,TGTGCCAGCAGTTCCACCAGTAGACAGGGGAGCTCCTACGAGCAGTACTTC,CASSSTSRQGSSYEQYF
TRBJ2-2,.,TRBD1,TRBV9,TGTGCCAGCAGCTTACAACAGGGGGCCGGGGAGCTGTTTTTT,CASSLQQGAGELFF
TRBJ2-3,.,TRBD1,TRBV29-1,TGCAGCGTTGAATTAGGGACAGGGGGCGCAGGAGATACGCAGTATTTT,CSVELGTGGAGDTQYF